These T cell receptor beta chains were read from a single sample in a study of blood T cell repertoires in COVID-19. TCRdb's copy holds only in-frame clones and misses some; the assay was immunoSEQ multiplex PCR. Here the sample spans roughly 34,000 clones, nearly 80% being singletons. The material sequenced was peripheral blood. These receptors all come from a man older than 75 with acute or convalescent COVID-19. Each CDR3 is given with its conserved first and last residue. D genes are given only for firm matches. Expanded clones are given a class, and other clones once, few, many or no size at all.

size,J,D,V,DNA,CDR3
-,TRBJ1-5,TRBD1,TRBV12-3/TRBV12-4,TGTGCCAGCAGTCCGGACAGGGGCCAGCCCCAGCATTTT,CASSPDRGQPQHF
-,TRBJ1-3,-,TRBV5-1,TGCGCCAGCAGCATACAGGGTTCTGGAAACACCATATATTTT,CASSIQGSGNTIYF
-,TRBJ1-5,-,TRBV6-1,TGTGCCAGCAGTGAAGCGATGGCAGGGTGGAGCAATCAGCCCCAGCATTTT,CASSEAMAGWSNQPQHF
-,TRBJ1-1,TRBD1,TRBV28,TGTGCCAGCAGCCTAGGGGGACAGCCTGAAGCTTTCTTT,CASSLGGQPEAFF
-,TRBJ2-4,-,TRBV28,TGTGCCAGCAGCTCTCGACAGGGAGGAGACATTCAGTACTTC,CASSSRQGGDIQYF
-,TRBJ2-1,TRBD2,TRBV15,TGTGCCACCAGCACCTCCGGGACTAGCGGGTCAGGGCCGTTTTCTAATGAGCAGTTCTTC,CATSTSGTSGSGPFSNEQFF
few,TRBJ1-6,-,TRBV7-9,TGTGCCAGCAGCTTAATGACGGCCCAGGGTTCACCCCTCCACTTT,CASSLMTAQGSPLHF
-,TRBJ1-4,-,TRBV6-6,TGTGCCAGCAGTTACGAGGGGGTGCCTAATGAAAAACTGTTTTTT,CASSYEGVPNEKLFF
once,TRBJ1-2,-,TRBV6-5,TGTGCCAGCAGTTACGGACAGGGCTACACCTTC,CASSYGQGYTF
-,TRBJ2-1,TRBD2,TRBV13,TGTGCCAGCAGCCGAGGGACTAGCAGGAATGAGCAGTTCTTC,CASSRGTSRNEQFF
once,TRBJ2-5,TRBD1,TRBV12-3/TRBV12-4,TGTGCCAGCCAAAGGGGGCCTTTAGAGACCCAGTACTTC,CASQRGPLETQYF
-,TRBJ1-1,-,TRBV2,TGTGCCAGCAGTGATGGGGGGGGGAACACTGAAGCTTTCTTT,CASSDGGGNTEAFF
-,TRBJ1-6,-,TRBV6-5,TGTGCCAGCAGCCACAGGGATTCACCCCTCCACTTT,CASSHRDSPLHF
once,TRBJ1-2,-,TRBV3-1/TRBV3-2,TGTGCCAGCAGCCCCCGTTCGGTCACCTATGGCTACACCTTC,CASSPRSVTYGYTF
medium-sized,TRBJ1-1,-,TRBV29-1,TGCAGCGTCGCCGGACAGCCGAACACTGAAGCTTTCTTT,CSVAGQPNTEAFF
-,TRBJ2-7,-,TRBV18,TGTGCCAGCTCACCCGACAGCCTCGCCTCCTACGAGCAGTACTTC,CASSPDSLASYEQYF
few,TRBJ2-2,TRBD2,TRBV2,TGTGCCAGCGCGGACCCGGGACTAGTAACCGGGGAGCTGTTTTTT,CASADPGLVTGELFF
-,TRBJ2-3,-,TRBV2,TGTGCCAGCAGGCTACAGATTCTAAGCACAGATACGCAGTATTTT,CASRLQILSTDTQYF
-,TRBJ2-3,-,TRBV27,TGTGCCAGCAGTAAATACAGGGACAGCACAGATACGCAGTATTTT,CASSKYRDSTDTQYF
-,TRBJ2-2,-,TRBV5-1,TGCGCCAGCAGCCCGCGGGGGCAGGGGAGAACCGGGGAGCTGTTTTTT,CASSPRGQGRTGELFF
-,TRBJ2-2,TRBD1,TRBV7-6,TGTGCCAGCAGCTTAGTACAGGGGGACTTTATTGCGAACACCGGGGAGCTGTTTTTT,CASSLVQGDFIANTGELFF
few,TRBJ1-5,-,TRBV6-2/TRBV6-3,TGTGCCAGCAGCCGGCAGGCGGGGATGCGCAATCAGCCCCAGCATTTT,CASSRQAGMRNQPQHF
once,TRBJ2-5,TRBD2,TRBV9,TGTGCCAGCAGCGTAGGTAGCGGGGCCCAAGAGACCCAGTACTTC,CASSVGSGAQETQYF
-,TRBJ2-7,TRBD2,TRBV9,TGTGCCAGCAGCGAGGAGGGGTTCTTCGGGAGCGGGAGCTCCTACGAGCAGTACTTC,CASSEEGFFGSGSSYEQYF
-,TRBJ1-5,-,TRBV2,TGTGCCAGCTACGACAGAGCCGGGAGCAATCAGCCCCAGCATTTT,CASYDRAGSNQPQHF
-,TRBJ1-5,TRBD1,TRBV5-8,TGTGCCAGCAGCTTCGATAGGGGGCGTAGGCAGCCCCAGCATTTT,CASSFDRGRRQPQHF
-,TRBJ2-7,TRBD2,TRBV4-2,TGTGCCAGCAGCCAAGATTGGGTGCGCACTAGCGGGAGGGTGGCCTACGAGCAGTACTTC,CASSQDWVRTSGRVAYEQYF
-,TRBJ2-7,-,TRBV9,TGTGCCAGCAGCGTAGAAGAGGGAAGGTACGAGCAGTACTTC,CASSVEEGRYEQYF
-,TRBJ1-4,-,TRBV19,TGTGCCAGTAGTCGCAGGGAAAGGGAAAAACTGTTTTTT,CASSRREREKLFF
-,TRBJ1-3,TRBD1,TRBV6-5,TGTGCCAGCAGCCCGACAGGGGCTGGAAACACCATATATTTT,CASSPTGAGNTIYF
-,TRBJ2-1,-,TRBV5-1,TGCGCCAGCAGCTTGAGGCTAGGAGCCTTGGATGAGCAGTTCTTC,CASSLRLGALDEQFF